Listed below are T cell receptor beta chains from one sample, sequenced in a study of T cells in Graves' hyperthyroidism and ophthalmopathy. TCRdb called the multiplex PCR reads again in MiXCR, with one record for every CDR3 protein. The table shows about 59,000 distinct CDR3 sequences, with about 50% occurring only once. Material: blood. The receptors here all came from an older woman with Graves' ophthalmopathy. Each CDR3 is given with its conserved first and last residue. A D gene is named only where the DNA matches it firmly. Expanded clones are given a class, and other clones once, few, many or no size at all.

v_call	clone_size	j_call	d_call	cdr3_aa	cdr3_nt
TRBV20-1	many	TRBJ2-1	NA	CSAQGGHGGQFF	TGCAGTGCCCAGGGGGGACACGGAGGGCAGTTCTTC
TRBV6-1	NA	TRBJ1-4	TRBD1	CASSDGDRGEKLFF	TGTGCCAGCAGTGATGGGGACAGGGGTGAAAAACTGTTTTTT
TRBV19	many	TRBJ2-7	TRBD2	CASSMKREADEQYF	TGTGCCAGTAGTATGAAGCGGGAAGCGGACGAGCAGTACTTC
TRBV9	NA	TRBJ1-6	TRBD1	CASSADRVRMDSPLHF	TGTGCCAGCAGCGCGGACAGGGTGAGAATGGATTCACCCCTCCACTTT
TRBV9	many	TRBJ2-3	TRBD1	CASSEGTGTDTQYF	TGTGCCAGCAGCGAAGGGACAGGCACAGATACGCAGTATTTT
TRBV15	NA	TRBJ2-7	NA	CATSRRTGGQYF	TGTGCCACCAGCAGGAGGACCGGCGGGCAGTACTTC
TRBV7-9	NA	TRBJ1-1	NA	CASSSPSGGRQSEAFF	TGTGCCAGCAGCTCCCCTAGCGGGGGGCGGCAATCTGAAGCTTTCTTT
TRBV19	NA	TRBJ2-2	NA	CASSPRSNTGELFF	TGTGCCAGTAGCCCCCGCTCGAACACCGGGGAGCTGTTTTTT
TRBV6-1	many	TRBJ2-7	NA	CASRGFGQTYEQYF	TGTGCCAGCAGAGGCTTTGGACAAACCTACGAGCAGTACTTC
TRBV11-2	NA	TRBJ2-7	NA	CASSMGRVEYF	TGCGCCAGCAGCATGGGCAGGGTTGAGTACTTC
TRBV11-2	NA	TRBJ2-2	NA	CASSLGPGASTGGLFF	TGTGCCAGCAGCTTAGGTCCTGGGGCTAGCACCGGGGGGCTGTTTTTT
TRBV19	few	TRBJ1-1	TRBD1	CASSIVGQGVPEAFF	TGTGCCAGTAGTATAGTCGGCCAGGGGGTTCCTGAAGCTTTCTTT
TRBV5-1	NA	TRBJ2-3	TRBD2	CASSSELAGYTDTQYF	TGCGCCAGCAGCTCGGAACTAGCGGGGTACACAGATACGCAGTATTTT
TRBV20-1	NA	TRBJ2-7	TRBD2	CSARKGTSGYEQYF	TGCAGTGCTAGGAAGGGGACTAGCGGCTACGAGCAGTACTTC
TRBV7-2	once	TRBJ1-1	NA	CASSAHRVNTEAFF	TGTGCCAGCAGCGCCCACAGGGTGAACACTGAAGCTTTCTTT
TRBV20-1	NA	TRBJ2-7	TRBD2	CSAQKTGLQRYEQYF	TGCAGTGCTCAAAAAACGGGACTACAACGCTACGAGCAGTACTTC
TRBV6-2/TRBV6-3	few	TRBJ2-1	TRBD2	CASSYSIGQRGGITSYNEQFF	TGTGCCAGCAGTTACTCGATCGGTCAGCGGGGGGGTATAACCTCCTACAATGAGCAGTTCTTC
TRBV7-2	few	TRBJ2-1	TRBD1	CASSLEGTVSYNEQFF	TGTGCCAGCAGCTTAGAGGGGACAGTCTCCTACAATGAGCAGTTCTTC
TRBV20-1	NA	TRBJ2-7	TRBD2	CSARTSGIYEQYF	TGCAGTGCTAGGACTAGCGGGATCTACGAGCAGTACTTC
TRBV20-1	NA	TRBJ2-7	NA	CSARDVDSTYEQYF	TGCAGTGCTAGAGACGTGGACTCAACCTACGAGCAGTACTTC
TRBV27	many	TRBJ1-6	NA	CASSSRQAYNSPLHF	TGTGCCAGCAGTTCGCGACAAGCCTATAATTCACCCCTCCACTTT
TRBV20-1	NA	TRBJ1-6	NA	CSARVGAGGSPLHF	TGCAGTGCTAGAGTCGGGGCGGGAGGTTCACCCCTCCACTTT
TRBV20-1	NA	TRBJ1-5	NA	CSANRDNFYEHF	TGCAGTGCAAACCGGGACAACTTCTACGAGCATTTT
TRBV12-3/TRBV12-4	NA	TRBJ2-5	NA	CASMSGGGQPQYF	TGTGCCAGCATGTCGGGGGGCGGTCAGCCCCAGTACTTC
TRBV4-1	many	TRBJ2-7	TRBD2	CASSPRLAGYEQYF	TGCGCCAGCAGCCCAAGACTAGCGGGGTACGAGCAGTACTTC
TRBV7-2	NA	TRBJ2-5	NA	CASSPGTEETQYF	TGTGCCAGCAGCCCCGGGACGGAAGAGACCCAGTACTTC
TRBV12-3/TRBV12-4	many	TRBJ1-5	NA	CASTQDRYNQPQHF	TGTGCCAGCACGCAAGACAGATACAATCAGCCCCAGCATTTT
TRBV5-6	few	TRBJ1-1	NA	CASSLMRGTEAFF	TGTGCCAGCAGCTTGATGAGGGGCACTGAAGCTTTCTTT
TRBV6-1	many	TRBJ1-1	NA	CASSPKEVTEAFF	TGTGCCAGCAGCCCCAAGGAGGTCACTGAAGCTTTCTTT
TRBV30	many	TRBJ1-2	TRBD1	CAWSVARGHGYTF	TGTGCCTGGAGTGTAGCCAGGGGGCACGGCTACACCTTC
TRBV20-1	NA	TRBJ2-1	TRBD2	CSARAAAGVNEQFF	TGCAGTGCTAGAGCAGCGGCGGGGGTCAATGAGCAGTTCTTC
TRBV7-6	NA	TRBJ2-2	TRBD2	CASSPGLAGGNGELFF	TGTGCCAGCAGCCCCGGACTAGCGGGAGGTAACGGGGAGCTGTTTTTT
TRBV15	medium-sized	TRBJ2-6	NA	CATSRDTSSGANVLTF	TGTGCCACCAGCAGGGATACTAGTTCTGGGGCCAACGTCCTGACTTTC
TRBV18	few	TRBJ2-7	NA	CASSPVKQGGEQYF	TGTGCCAGCTCACCCGTTAAACAGGGTGGCGAGCAGTACTTC
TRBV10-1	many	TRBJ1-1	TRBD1	CASSPGQGTSSSEAFF	TGCGCCAGCAGCCCCGGACAGGGGACATCTTCTTCTGAAGCTTTCTTT
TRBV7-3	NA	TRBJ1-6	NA	CASSFYICSARGTSPLHF	NA
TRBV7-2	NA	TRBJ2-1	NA	CASNPTYNEQLF	TGTGCCAGCAACCCAACGTACAATGAGCAGCTCTTC
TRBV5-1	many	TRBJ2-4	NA	CASSFHDGYKNIQYF	TGCGCCAGCAGCTTCCACGACGGATACAAAAACATTCAGTACTTC
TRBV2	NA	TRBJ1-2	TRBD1	CASNRERGDSYGYTF	TGTGCCAGCAACAGGGAACGCGGGGACAGCTATGGCTACACCTTC
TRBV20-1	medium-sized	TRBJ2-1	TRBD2	CSAVRLAGNNEQFF	TGCAGTGCAGTCCGACTAGCGGGAAACAATGAGCAGTTCTTC
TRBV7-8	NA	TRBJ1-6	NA	CASSLVGRGGNSPLHF	TGTGCCAGCAGCTTAGTAGGAAGGGGCGGGAATTCACCCCTCCACTTT
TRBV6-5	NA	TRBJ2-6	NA	CASRDGDRANVLTF	TGCGCCAGCAGAGACGGGGATAGGGCCAACGTCCTGACTTTC
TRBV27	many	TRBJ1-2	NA	CASRPAGAGGYTF	TGTGCCAGCAGACCAGCAGGGGCCGGGGGCTACACCTTC
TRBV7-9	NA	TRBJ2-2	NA	CACSLGGSGKLFF	TGTGCCTGCAGTCTGGGGGGATCCGGGAAGCTGTTTTTT
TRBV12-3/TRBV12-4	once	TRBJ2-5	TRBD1	CASSTTGGGNQYF	TGTGCCAGCAGTACCACAGGGGGCGGGAATCAGTACTTC
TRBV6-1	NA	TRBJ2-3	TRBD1	CASSEEGAGSTDTQYF	TGTGCCAGCAGTGAAGAGGGGGCAGGGAGCACAGATACGCAGTATTTT